This T cell receptor beta chain was recorded in a study of T-cell memory formation after mild COVID-19. About the research overall: Largely donor-specific sequence clusters came from a couple of donors.

After 5'RACE with constant-segment primers, TCR alpha and TCR beta cDNA libraries carrying sample barcodes and UMIs were obtained. MiXCR, run by TCRdb on the 5' RACE reads, gives a single entry per CDR3 protein. The sample includes about 350,000 distinct CDR3 sequences, approximately 22% of them seen just once. V was cut by 4 bases and J by 2 bases, with 8 bases left in between. The CDR3 has 13 amino acids. The V call is TRBV12-3 or TRBV12-4, the J call TRBJ1-2; perhaps TRBD1 as D (5 bases). Sequenced sample: PBMCs or a T cell subset sorted from them (not recorded which). This sequence was found in a man aged 18 to 35 who had mild COVID-19 (a few samples of this study predate the infection). Cell type and time point are not known. The CDR3 coding sequence is TGTGCCAGCAGTTCCCCAGGGAACTATGGCTACACCTTC. Translation gives CASSSPGNYGYTF.